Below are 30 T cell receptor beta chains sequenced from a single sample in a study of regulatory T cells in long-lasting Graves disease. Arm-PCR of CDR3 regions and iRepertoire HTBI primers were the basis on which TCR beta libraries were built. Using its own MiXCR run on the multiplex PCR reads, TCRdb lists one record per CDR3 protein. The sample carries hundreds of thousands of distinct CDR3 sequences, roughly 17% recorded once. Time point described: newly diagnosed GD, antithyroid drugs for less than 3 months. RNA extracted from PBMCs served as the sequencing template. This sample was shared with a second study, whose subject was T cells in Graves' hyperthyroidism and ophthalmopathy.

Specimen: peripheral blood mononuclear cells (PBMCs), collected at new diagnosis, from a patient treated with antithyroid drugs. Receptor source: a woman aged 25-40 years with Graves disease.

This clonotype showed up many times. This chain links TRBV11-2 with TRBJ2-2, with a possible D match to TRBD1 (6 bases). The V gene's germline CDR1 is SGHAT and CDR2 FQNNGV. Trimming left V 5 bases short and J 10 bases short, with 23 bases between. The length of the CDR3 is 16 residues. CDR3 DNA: TGTGCCAGCAGCCCCCCCTGGGTGGCACAGGGCGAGGAGCTGTTTTTT. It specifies CASSPPWVAQGEELFF.

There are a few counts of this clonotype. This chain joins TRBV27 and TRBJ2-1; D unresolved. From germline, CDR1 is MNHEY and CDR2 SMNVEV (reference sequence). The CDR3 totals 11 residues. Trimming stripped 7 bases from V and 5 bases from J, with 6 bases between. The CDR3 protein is CASTQNNEQFF. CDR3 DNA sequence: TGTGCCAGCACCCAAAACAATGAGCAGTTCTTC.

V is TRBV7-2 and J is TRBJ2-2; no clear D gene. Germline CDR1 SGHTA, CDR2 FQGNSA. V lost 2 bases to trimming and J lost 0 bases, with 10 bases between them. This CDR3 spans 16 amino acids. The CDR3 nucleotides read TGTGCCAGCAGCTTATTGGCTACTACGAACACCGGGGAGCTGTTTTTT. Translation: CASSLLATTNTGELFF. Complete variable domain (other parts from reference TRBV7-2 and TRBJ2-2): GAGVSQSPSNKVTEKGKDVELRCDPISGHTALYWYRQSLGQGLEFLIYFQGNSAPDKSGLPSDRFSAERTGGSVSTLTIQRTQQEDSAVYLCASSLLATTNTGELFFGEGSRLTVL.

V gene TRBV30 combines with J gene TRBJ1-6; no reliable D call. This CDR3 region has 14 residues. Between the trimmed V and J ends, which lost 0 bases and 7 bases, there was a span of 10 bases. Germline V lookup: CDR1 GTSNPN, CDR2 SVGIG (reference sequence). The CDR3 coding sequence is TGTGCCTGGAGTGTACTGGACGGAAATTCACCCCTCCACTTT. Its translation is CAWSVLDGNSPLHF.

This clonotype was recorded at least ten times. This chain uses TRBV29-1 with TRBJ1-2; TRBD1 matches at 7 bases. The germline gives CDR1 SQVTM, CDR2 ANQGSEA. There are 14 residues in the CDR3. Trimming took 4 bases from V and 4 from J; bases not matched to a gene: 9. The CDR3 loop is CSVGVTGTGYGYTF. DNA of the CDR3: TGCAGCGTTGGGGTGACAGGGACGGGCTATGGCTACACCTTC. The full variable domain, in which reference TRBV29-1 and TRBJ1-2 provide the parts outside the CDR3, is SAVISQKPSRDICQRGTSLTIQCQVDSQVTMMFWYRQQPGQSLTLIATANQGSEATYESGFVIDKFPISRPNLTFSTLTVSNMSPEDSSIYLCSVGVTGTGYGYTFGSGTRLTVV.

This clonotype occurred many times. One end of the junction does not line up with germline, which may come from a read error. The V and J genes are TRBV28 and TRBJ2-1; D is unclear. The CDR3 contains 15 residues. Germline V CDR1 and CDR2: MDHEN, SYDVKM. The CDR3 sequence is CTSSLLGSSYNEQFF. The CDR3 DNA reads TGTACCAGCAGTTTACTCGGAAGCTCCTACAATGAGCAGTTCTTC.

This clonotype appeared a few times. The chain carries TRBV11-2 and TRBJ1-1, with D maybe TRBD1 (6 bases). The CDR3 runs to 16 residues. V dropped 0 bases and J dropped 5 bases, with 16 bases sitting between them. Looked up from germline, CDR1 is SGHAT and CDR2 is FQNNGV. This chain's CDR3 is CASSLEGTGSVTEAFF. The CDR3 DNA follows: TGTGCCAGCAGCTTAGAAGGTACAGGGTCGGTGACTGAAGCTTTCTTT.

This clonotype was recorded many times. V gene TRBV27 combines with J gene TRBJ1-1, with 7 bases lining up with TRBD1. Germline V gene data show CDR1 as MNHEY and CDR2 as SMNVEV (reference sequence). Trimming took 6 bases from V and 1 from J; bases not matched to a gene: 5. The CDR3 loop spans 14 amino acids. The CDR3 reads CASRRTGTNTEAFF. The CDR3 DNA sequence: TGTGCCAGCAGGAGGACAGGTACGAACACTGAAGCTTTCTTT.

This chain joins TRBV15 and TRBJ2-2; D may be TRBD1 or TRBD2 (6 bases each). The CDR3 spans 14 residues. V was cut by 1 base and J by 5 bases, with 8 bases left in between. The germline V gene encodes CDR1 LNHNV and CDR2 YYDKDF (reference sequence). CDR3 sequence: CATSRGGGTGELFF. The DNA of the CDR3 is TGTGCCACCAGCAGAGGAGGGGGGACCGGGGAGCTGTTTTTT.

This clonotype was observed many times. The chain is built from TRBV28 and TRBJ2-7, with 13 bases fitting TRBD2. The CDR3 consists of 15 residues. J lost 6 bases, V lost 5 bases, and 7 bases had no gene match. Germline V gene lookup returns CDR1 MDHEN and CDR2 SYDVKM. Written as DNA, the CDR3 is TGTGCCAGCAGTATACTAGCGGGAGGGCCGGGCGAGCAGTACTTC. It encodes CASSILAGGPGEQYF.

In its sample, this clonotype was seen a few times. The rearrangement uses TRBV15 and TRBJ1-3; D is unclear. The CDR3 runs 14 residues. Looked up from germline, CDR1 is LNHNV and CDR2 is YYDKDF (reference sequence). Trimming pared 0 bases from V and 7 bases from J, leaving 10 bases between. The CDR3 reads CATSRDRRPNTIYF. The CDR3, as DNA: TGTGCCACCAGCAGAGATCGGAGGCCTAACACCATATATTTT. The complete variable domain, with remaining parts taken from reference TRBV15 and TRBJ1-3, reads DAMVIQNPRYQVTQFGKPVTLSCSQTLNHNVMYWYQQKSSQAPKLLFHYYDKDFNNEADTPDNFQSRRPNTSFCFLDIRSPGLGDTAMYLCATSRDRRPNTIYFGEGSWLTVV.

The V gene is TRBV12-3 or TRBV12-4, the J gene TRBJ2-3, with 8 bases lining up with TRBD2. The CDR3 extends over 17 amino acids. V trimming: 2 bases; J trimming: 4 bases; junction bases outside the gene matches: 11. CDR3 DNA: TGTGCCAGCAGTTTAAAGCGGGGGCCCCCTCACCCAGATACGCAGTATTTT. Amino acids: CASSLKRGPPHPDTQYF.

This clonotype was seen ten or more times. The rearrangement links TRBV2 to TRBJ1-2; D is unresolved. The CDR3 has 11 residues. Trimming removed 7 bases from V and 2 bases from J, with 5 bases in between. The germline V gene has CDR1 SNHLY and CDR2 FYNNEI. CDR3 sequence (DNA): TGTGCCAGCAAGGGAAACTATGGCTACACCTTC. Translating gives CASKGNYGYTF.

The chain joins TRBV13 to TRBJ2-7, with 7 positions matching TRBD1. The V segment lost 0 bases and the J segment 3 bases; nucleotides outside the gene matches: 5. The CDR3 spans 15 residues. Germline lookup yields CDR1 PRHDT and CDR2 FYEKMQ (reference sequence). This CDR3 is CASSLGRGQLYEQYF. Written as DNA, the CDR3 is TGTGCCAGCAGCTTAGGGAGGGGGCAGCTCTACGAGCAGTACTTC.

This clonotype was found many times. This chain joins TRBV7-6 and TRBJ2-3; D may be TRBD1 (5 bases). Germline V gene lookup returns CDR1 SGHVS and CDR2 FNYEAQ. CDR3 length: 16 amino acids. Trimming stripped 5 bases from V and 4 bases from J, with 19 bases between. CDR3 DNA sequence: TGTGCCAGCAGCCCCTGGGGTGGGGCTGGGGCAGATACGCAGTATTTT. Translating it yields CASSPWGGAGADTQYF.

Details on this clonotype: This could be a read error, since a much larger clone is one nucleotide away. The chain's CDR3 is CASSRNRGAVHEQYF. In DNA form, the CDR3 reads TGCGCCAGCAGCCGAAACCGAGGGGCGGTGCACGAGCAGTACTTC. The chain couples TRBV4-1 to TRBJ2-7; TRBD1 or TRBD2 may be the D gene (5 bases each). V was clipped by 4 bases and J by 5 bases, with 18 bases between them. The germline gives CDR1 MGHRA, CDR2 YSYEKL. The CDR3 spans 15 residues.

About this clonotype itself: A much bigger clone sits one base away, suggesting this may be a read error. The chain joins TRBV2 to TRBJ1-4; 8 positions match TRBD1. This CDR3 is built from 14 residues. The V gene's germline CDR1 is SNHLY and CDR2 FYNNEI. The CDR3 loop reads CASGTGRTNGKLFF. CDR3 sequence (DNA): TGTGCCAGCGGGACAGGACGGACTAATGGAAAACTGTTTTTT.

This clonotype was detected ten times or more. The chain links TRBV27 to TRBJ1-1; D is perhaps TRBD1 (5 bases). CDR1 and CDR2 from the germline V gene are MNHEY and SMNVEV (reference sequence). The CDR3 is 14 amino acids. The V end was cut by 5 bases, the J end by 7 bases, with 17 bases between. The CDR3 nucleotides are TGTGCCAGCAGTCCCTGGACAAAAGGGGTTGAAGCTTTCTTT. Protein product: CASSPWTKGVEAFF.

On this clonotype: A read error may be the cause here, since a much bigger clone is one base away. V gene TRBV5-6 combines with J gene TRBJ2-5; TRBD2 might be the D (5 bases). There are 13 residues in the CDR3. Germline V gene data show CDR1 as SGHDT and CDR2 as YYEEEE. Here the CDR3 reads CASSLAWGETQHF. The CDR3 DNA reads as TGTGCCAGCAGCTTGGCGTGGGGAGAGACCCAGCACTTC. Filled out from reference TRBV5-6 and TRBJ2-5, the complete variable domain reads DAGVTQSPTHLIKTRGQQVTLRCSPKSGHDTVSWYQQALGQGPQFIFQYYEEEERQRGNFPDRFSGHQFPNYSSELNVNALLLGDSALYLCASSLAWGETQHFGPGTRLLVL.

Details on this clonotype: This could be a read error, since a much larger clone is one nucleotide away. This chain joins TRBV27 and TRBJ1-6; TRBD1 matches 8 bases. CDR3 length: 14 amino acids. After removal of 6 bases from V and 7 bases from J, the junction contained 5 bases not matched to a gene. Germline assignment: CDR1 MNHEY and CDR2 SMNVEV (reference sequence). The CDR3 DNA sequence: TGTGCCAGCAGCCAGGGACAGGCGAATTCACCCCTCCACTTT. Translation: CASSQGQANSPLHF.

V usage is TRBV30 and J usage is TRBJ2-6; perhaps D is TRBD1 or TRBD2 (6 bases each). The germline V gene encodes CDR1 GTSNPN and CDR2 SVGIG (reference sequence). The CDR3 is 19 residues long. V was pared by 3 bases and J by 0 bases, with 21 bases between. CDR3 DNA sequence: TGTGCCTGGAGGTCACTGGCGGGGACACCGAGCTCTGGGGCCAACGTCCTGACTTTC. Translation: CAWRSLAGTPSSGANVLTF.

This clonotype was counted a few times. CDR3 loop: CASSIDQVAGHRYEQYF. The CDR3 coding sequence is TGTGCCAGTAGTATAGATCAGGTAGCGGGACATCGTTACGAGCAGTACTTC. The J gene is TRBJ2-7, the V gene TRBV19, with 8 bases identical to TRBD2. The CDR3 extends over 17 amino acids. In germline, CDR1 is LNHDA, CDR2 SQIVND (reference sequence). V dropped 0 bases and J dropped 4; count of bases not matched to a gene: 11.

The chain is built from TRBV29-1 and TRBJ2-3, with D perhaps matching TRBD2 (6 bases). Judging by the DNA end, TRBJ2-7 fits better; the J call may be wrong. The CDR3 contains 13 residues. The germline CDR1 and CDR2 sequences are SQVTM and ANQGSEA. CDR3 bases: TGCAGCGTCGGACGGCGGGGACCCTACGAGCAGTACTTC. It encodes CSVGRRGPYEQYF.

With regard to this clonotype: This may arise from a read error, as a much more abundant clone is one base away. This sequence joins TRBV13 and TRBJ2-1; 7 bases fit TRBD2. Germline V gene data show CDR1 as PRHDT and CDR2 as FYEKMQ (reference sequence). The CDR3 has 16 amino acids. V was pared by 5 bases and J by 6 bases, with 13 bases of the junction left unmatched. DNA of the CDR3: TGTGCCAGCAGCCCCAGTGGTATAGCGGGCCGCAATGAGCAGTTCTTC. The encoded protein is CASSPSGIAGRNEQFF.

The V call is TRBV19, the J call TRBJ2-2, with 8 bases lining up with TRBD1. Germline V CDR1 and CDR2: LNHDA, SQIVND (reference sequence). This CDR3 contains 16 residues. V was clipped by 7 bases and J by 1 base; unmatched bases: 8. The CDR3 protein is CASNPSGTGNTGELFF. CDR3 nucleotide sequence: TGTGCCAGTAATCCTTCCGGGACAGGGAACACCGGGGAGCTGTTTTTT.

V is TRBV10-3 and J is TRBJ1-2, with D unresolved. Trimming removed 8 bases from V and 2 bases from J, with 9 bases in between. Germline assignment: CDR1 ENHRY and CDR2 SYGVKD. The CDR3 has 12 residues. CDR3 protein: CAILAANYGYTF. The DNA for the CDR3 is TGTGCCATCCTGGCAGCGAACTATGGCTACACCTTC.

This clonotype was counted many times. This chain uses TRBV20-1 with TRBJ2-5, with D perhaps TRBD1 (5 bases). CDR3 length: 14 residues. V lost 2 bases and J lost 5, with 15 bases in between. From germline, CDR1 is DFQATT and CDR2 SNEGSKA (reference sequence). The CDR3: CSARRGSLGETQYF. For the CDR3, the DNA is TGCAGTGCTAGAAGGGGATCGCTAGGGGAGACCCAGTACTTC.

The DNA for the CDR3 is TGTGCCAGCAGCCCCCTGGGACAGCCAGTTGCCGGGGAGCTGTTTTTT. Translated, it gives CASSPLGQPVAGELFF. The chain recombines TRBV7-6 with TRBJ2-2; 7 positions match TRBD1. V lost 5 bases to trimming and J lost 6 bases; unmatched junction nucleotides: 12. This CDR3 is built from 16 residues. Germline V CDR1 and CDR2: SGHVS, FNYEAQ.

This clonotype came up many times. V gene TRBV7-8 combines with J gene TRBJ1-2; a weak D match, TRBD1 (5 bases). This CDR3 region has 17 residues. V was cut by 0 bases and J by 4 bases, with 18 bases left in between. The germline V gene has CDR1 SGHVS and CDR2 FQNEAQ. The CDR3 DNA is TGTGCCAGCAGCTTAGCAGTAAGGGACGGGTCCCTCTATGGCTACACCTTC. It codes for CASSLAVRDGSLYGYTF.

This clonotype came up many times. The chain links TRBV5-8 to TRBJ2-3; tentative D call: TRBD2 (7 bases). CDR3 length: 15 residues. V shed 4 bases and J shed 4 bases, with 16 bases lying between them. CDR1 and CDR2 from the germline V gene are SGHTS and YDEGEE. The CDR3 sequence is CASSLYGGLSDTQYF. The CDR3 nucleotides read TGTGCCAGCAGCCTGTACGGGGGGCTCTCAGATACGCAGTATTTT. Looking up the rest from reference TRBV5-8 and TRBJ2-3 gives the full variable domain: EAGVTQSPTHLIKTRGQQATLRCSPISGHTSVYWYQQALGLGLQFLLWYDEGEERNRGNFPPRFSGRQFPNYSSELNVNALELEDSALYLCASSLYGGLSDTQYFGPGTRLTVL.